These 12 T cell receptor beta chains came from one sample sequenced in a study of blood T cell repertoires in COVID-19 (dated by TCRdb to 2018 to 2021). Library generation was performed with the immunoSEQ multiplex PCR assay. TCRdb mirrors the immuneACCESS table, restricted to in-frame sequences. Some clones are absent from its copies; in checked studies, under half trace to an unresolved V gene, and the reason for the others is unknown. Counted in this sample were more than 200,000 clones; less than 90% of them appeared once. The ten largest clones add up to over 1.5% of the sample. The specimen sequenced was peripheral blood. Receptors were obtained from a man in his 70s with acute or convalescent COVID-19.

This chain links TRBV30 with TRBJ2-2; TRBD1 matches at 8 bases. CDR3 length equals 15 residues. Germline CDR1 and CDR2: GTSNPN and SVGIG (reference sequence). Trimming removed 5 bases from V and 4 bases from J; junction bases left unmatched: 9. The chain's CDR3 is CAWGYRGTITGELFF. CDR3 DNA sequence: TGTGCCTGGGGTTACAGGGGGACGATCACCGGGGAGCTGTTTTTT. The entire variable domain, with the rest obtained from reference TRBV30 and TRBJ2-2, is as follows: SQTIHQWPATLVQPVGSPLSLECTVEGTSNPNLYWYRQAAGRGLQLLFYSVGIGQISSEVPQNLSASRPQDRQFILSSKKLLLSDSGFYLCAWGYRGTITGELFFGEGSRLTVL.

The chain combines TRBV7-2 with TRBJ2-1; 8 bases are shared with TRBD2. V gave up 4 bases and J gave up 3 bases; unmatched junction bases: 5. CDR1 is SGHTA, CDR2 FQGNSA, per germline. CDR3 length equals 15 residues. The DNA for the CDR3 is TGTGCCAGCAGCTCCGAGACTAGCGACTACAATGAGCAGTTCTTC. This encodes CASSSETSDYNEQFF. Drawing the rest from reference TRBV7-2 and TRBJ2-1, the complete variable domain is GAGVSQSPSNKVTEKGKDVELRCDPISGHTALYWYRQSLGQGLEFLIYFQGNSAPDKSGLPSDRFSAERTGGSVSTLTIQRTQQEDSAVYLCASSSETSDYNEQFFGPGTRLTVL.

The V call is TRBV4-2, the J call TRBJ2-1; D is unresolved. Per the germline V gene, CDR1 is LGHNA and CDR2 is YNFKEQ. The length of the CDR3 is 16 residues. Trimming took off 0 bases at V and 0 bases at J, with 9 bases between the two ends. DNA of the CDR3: TGTGCCAGCAGCCAAGATCGGTCCCGCTCCTACAATGAGCAGTTCTTC. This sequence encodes CASSQDRSRSYNEQFF.

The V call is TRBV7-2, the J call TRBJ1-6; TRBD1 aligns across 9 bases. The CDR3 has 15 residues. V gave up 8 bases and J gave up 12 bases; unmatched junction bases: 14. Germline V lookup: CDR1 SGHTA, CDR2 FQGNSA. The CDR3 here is CASGKTGGVEGPLHF. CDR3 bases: TGTGCCAGCGGGAAAACAGGGGGCGTTGAGGGACCCCTCCACTTT.

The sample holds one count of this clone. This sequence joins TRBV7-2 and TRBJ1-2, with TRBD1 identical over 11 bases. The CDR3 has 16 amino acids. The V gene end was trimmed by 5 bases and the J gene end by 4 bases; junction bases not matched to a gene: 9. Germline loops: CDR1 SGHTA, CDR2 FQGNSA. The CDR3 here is CASSLSGTGGSYGYTF. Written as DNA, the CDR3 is TGTGCCAGCAGCCTTTCCGGGACAGGGGGATCCTATGGCTACACCTTC. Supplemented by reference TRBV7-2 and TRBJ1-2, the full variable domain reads GAGVSQSPSNKVTEKGKDVELRCDPISGHTALYWYRQSLGQGLEFLIYFQGNSAPDKSGLPSDRFSAERTGGSVSTLTIQRTQQEDSAVYLCASSLSGTGGSYGYTFGSGTRLTVV.

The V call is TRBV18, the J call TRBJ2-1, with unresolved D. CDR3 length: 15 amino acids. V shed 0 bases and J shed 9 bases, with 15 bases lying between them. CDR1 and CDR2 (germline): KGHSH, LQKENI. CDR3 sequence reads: CASSPPSSPRSEQFF. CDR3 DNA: TGTGCCAGCTCACCACCTTCGAGCCCCCGGAGTGAGCAGTTCTTC.

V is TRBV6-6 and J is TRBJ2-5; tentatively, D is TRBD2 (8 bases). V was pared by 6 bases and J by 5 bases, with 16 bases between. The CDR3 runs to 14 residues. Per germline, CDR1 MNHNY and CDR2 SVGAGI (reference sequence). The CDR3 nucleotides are TGTGCCAGCAGCGTGGGACAGCGGGGGGAGACCCAGTACTTC. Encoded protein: CASSVGQRGETQYF.

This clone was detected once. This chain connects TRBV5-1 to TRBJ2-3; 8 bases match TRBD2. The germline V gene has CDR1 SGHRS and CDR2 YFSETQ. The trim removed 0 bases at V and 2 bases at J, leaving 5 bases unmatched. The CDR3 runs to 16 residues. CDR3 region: CASSLVVTSATDTQYF. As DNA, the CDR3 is TGCGCCAGCAGCTTGGTGGTGACTAGCGCCACAGATACGCAGTATTTT.

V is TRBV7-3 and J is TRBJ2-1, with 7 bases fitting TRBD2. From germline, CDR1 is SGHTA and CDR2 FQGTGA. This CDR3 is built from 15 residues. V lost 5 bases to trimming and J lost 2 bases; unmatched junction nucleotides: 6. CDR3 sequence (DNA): TGTGCCAGCAGCCCCATCGGGGGGACCTACAATGAGCAGTTCTTC. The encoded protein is CASSPIGGTYNEQFF.

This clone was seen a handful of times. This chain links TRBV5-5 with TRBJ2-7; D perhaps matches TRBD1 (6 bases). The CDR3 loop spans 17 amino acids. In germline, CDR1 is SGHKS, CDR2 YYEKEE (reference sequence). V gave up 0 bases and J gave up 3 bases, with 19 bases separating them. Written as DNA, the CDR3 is TGTGCCAGCAGCTTGGGCCCCCTATCCACAGGGAACTACGAGCAGTACTTC. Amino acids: CASSLGPLSTGNYEQYF.

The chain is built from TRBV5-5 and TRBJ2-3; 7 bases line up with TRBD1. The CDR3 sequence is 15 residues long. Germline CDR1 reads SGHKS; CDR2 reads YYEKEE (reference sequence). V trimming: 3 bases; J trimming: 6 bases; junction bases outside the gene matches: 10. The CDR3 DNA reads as TGTGCCAGCAGCTCGGAGACAGGGATCGTGGATACGCAGTATTTT. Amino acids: CASSSETGIVDTQYF.

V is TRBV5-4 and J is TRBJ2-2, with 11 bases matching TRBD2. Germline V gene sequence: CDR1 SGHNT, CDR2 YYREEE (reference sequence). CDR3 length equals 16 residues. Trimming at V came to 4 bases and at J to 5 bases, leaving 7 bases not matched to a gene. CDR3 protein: CASSTTSGSKTGELFF. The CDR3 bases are TGTGCCAGCAGCACCACTAGCGGGAGTAAAACCGGGGAGCTGTTTTTT.